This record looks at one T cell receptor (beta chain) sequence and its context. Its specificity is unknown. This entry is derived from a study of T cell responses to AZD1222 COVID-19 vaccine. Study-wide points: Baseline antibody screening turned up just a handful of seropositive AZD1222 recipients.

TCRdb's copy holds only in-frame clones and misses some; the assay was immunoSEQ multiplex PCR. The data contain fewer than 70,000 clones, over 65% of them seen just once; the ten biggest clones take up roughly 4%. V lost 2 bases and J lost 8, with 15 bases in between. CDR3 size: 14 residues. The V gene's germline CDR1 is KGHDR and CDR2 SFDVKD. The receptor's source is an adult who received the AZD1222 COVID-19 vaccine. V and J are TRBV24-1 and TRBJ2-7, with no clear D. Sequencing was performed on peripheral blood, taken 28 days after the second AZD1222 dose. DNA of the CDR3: TGTGCCACCAGTGATTCCCCCTTTCCGGAAAAGCAGTACTTC. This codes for CATSDSPFPEKQYF.